The 10 T cell receptor beta chains in this list originate from one sample, sequenced in a study of blood T cells in healthy people across ages (dated by TCRdb to about 2015). Libraries came from 5' RACE. TCRdb names Illumina HiSeq 2500 as the instrument used. A second PCR of about 6 to 12 cycles was performed with a sample-barcoded 5' primer and a J-beta primer mix. TCRdb trimmed public reads at Q25 via fastp, called clones via MiXCR and kept in-frame beta chains. Rows matching on CDR3 protein sequence are summarized as one entry with the most common DNA and genes. The sample data list about 720,000 distinct CDR3 sequences, and 22% of these were observed just once. Of the sample, about 22% falls within the top ten clones. The sequenced sample consisted of blood. These receptors were obtained from a man aged 70-80 years in good health.

The rearrangement links TRBV6-5 to TRBJ2-3; D is possibly TRBD2 (5 bases). CDR1 and CDR2 from the germline V gene are MNHEY and SVGAGI. The CDR3 length is 15 residues. V was shortened by 2 bases and J by 4 bases, with 13 bases between the two germline ends. Here the CDR3 reads CASSYSGSRADTQYF. The DNA for the CDR3 is TGTGCCAGCAGTTACAGTGGGAGCCGGGCAGATACGCAGTATTTT.

The V call is TRBV28, the J call TRBJ2-1; no clear D gene. Germline V gene sequence: CDR1 MDHEN, CDR2 SYDVKM. The CDR3 extends over 11 amino acids. Here the CDR3 reads CATKGQTEQFF. The CDR3 region has the DNA TGTGCAACCAAAGGGCAAACTGAGCAGTTCTTC.

This sequence joins TRBV20-1 and TRBJ2-7, with D tentatively TRBD1 or TRBD2 (5 bases each). Trimming took off 4 bases at V and 0 bases at J, with 16 bases between the two ends. Germline CDR1 is DFQATT and CDR2 is SNEGSKA (reference sequence). This CDR3 has 15 residues. The CDR3 nucleotides are TGCAGTGCTATCAACCCCGCAGGGAGCTCCTACGAGCAGTACTTC. Its protein is CSAINPAGSSYEQYF.

The CDR3 DNA follows: TGCAGTGCTACTAGCGGGGAGACCCAGTACTTC. Its translation: CSATSGETQYF. The chain carries TRBV20-1 and TRBJ2-5; 8 bases are shared with TRBD2. The V segment lost 4 bases and the J segment 5 bases; nucleotides outside the gene matches: 0. Germline V lookup: CDR1 DFQATT, CDR2 SNEGSKA (reference sequence). The CDR3 has 11 residues.

This chain links TRBV2 with TRBJ1-1; 8 bases match TRBD1. This CDR3 contains 14 residues. With V trimmed by 7 bases and J by 1 base, 5 bases remained unmatched. The germline CDR1 and CDR2 sequences are SNHLY and FYNNEI. The CDR3 nucleotides are TGTGCCAGCACGGGGACAGGCAGGAACACTGAAGCTTTCTTT. It translates to CASTGTGRNTEAFF.

This clonotype turned up a few times. V usage is TRBV20-1 and J usage is TRBJ1-2; 9 bases line up with TRBD1. The CDR3 is made up of 15 amino acids. Germline assignment: CDR1 DFQATT and CDR2 SNEGSKA (reference sequence). The trim removed 6 bases at V and 10 bases at J, leaving 18 bases unmatched. The CDR3 loop is CSANTRPQGARDYTF. DNA of the CDR3: TGCAGTGCCAATACAAGACCACAGGGGGCGAGGGACTACACCTTC.

The chain has TRBV6-2 or TRBV6-3 and TRBJ2-3; 10 nucleotides agree with TRBD2. V shed 4 bases, J shed 6 bases, and the junction held 7 bases outside the gene matches. CDR3 length equals 15 residues. Germline assignment: CDR1 MNHEY and CDR2 SVGEGT. The chain's CDR3 is CASSFKRGGPDTQYF. For the CDR3, the DNA is TGTGCCAGCAGTTTTAAGCGGGGGGGCCCGGATACGCAGTATTTT.

This clonotype has only a few counts. V and J are TRBV20-1 and TRBJ2-5; tentatively, D is TRBD2 (5 bases). Germline CDR1 is DFQATT and CDR2 is SNEGSKA (reference sequence). CDR3 length: 15 amino acids. V was shortened by 3 bases and J by 5 bases, with 19 bases between the two germline ends. This CDR3 reads CSARFPSGSVETQYF. In DNA, the CDR3 is TGCAGTGCTAGGTTCCCAAGCGGCTCAGTGGAGACCCAGTACTTC.

V gene TRBV5-6 combines with J gene TRBJ1-1; TRBD1 agrees at 9 bases. Germline loops: CDR1 SGHDT, CDR2 YYEEEE. This CDR3 has 16 amino acids. V was clipped by 1 base and J by 4 bases; unmatched bases: 8. CDR3 coding DNA: TGTGCCAGCAGCTTGACAGGGGGCGCGTGGGGCACTGAAGCTTTCTTT. It encodes CASSLTGGAWGTEAFF.

The chain carries TRBV7-3 and TRBJ2-3, with 7 bases fitting TRBD2. The CDR3 length is 15 residues. Germline V gene data show CDR1 as SGHTA and CDR2 as FQGTGA. V lost 4 bases, J lost 2 bases, and 6 bases stayed unmatched. The CDR3 DNA is TGTGCCAGCAGCTCAGGACTAGGTCCCACAGATACGCAGTATTTT. Translating gives CASSSGLGPTDTQYF.